The 2 T cell receptor beta chains below come from one sample, sequenced in a study of control samples from healthy donors and cancer patients. Assay: immunoSEQ multiplex PCR; the TCRdb copy retains only in-frame clones and omits some. The sample holds 26,000 or so clones, around 91% seen once. Sequencing was carried out using PBMCs. These receptors all come from a man between 45 and 60 years old with lung cancer.

V is TRBV11-2 and J is TRBJ1-4; 9 bases align to TRBD1. This CDR3 is 16 amino acids long. Per germline, CDR1 SGHAT and CDR2 FQNNGV. Unmatched junction bases numbered 11, after V lost 6 bases and J lost 6 bases. The CDR3 sequence is CASRSNAGTGHEKLFF. In nucleotides, the CDR3 is TGTGCCAGCAGGTCTAACGCCGGGACAGGGCATGAAAAACTGTTTTTT.

The rearrangement joins TRBV6-2 or TRBV6-3 to TRBJ1-2; unclear D gene. The V and J ends lost 5 bases and 4 bases respectively, with 11 bases between them. Germline values: CDR1 MNHEY, CDR2 SVGEGT. There are 13 residues in the CDR3. CDR3 sequence (DNA): TGTGCCAGCAGTCTAGACAAACCCTATGGCTACACCTTC. It is translated as CASSLDKPYGYTF.